A selection of T cell receptor beta chains follows, all from one sample in a study of blood T cell repertoires in COVID-19. Generated by immunoSEQ multiplex PCR, the TCRdb table keeps only in-frame clones and is missing some. The sample carries more than 95,000 clones, almost 85% recorded once. Input material: peripheral blood. These receptors were collected from a man aged 65-85 years with active or convalescent COVID-19. Each CDR3 is given with its conserved first and last residue. Fields, in order: J gene, V gene, CDR3 protein.

j_call: TRBJ1-1
v_call: TRBV11-3
cdr3_aa: CASSLREEAFF

j_call: TRBJ2-7
v_call: TRBV6-5
cdr3_aa: CASRVVAGGSYEQYF

j_call: TRBJ1-2
v_call: TRBV27
cdr3_aa: CASSLEGAAGQGRRGYTF

j_call: TRBJ2-1
v_call: TRBV11-2
cdr3_aa: CASSLSIPSRSLGNEQFF

j_call: TRBJ2-5
v_call: TRBV19
cdr3_aa: CATTVGSAPLETQYF

j_call: TRBJ1-6
v_call: TRBV30
cdr3_aa: CAAKQPLYNSPLHF

j_call: TRBJ1-2
v_call: TRBV5-4
cdr3_aa: CASSPDRAGGYTF

j_call: TRBJ2-5
v_call: TRBV15
cdr3_aa: CATSGRKTLPYQETQYF

j_call: TRBJ2-5
v_call: TRBV5-6
cdr3_aa: CASSLASSGRSTQYF

j_call: TRBJ1-2
v_call: TRBV28
cdr3_aa: CASSYGDLDYGYTF

j_call: TRBJ1-1
v_call: TRBV30
cdr3_aa: CASGGAFF

j_call: TRBJ2-5
v_call: TRBV5-6
cdr3_aa: CASSLRDSLQETQYF

j_call: TRBJ1-2
v_call: TRBV27
cdr3_aa: CASSSFGEGGYTF

j_call: TRBJ2-7
v_call: TRBV28
cdr3_aa: CASKSSGAIYEQYF

j_call: TRBJ1-1
v_call: TRBV30
cdr3_aa: CAWSPRGQGLLMNTEAFF

j_call: TRBJ2-5
v_call: TRBV19
cdr3_aa: CASKVAGQETQYF

j_call: TRBJ2-1
v_call: TRBV10-3
cdr3_aa: CAIKEPGGPASQFF

j_call: TRBJ2-2
v_call: TRBV3-1/TRBV3-2
cdr3_aa: CASRRDRGSGELFF

j_call: TRBJ1-5
v_call: TRBV5-1
cdr3_aa: CASSQDRGSQPQHF

j_call: TRBJ1-4
v_call: TRBV9
cdr3_aa: CASSGDRGEKLFF

j_call: TRBJ1-5
v_call: TRBV20-1
cdr3_aa: CSASPAEDSNQPQHF

j_call: TRBJ1-2
v_call: TRBV27
cdr3_aa: CASGGQGAKRYGYTF